The rows below give T cell receptor beta chains drawn from one sample of a study of response to subunit inactivated influenza vaccine. TCRdb processed the RT-PCR reads anew with MiXCR; each CDR3 protein has one entry. In the table there are roughly 540,000 distinct CDR3 sequences, approximately 20% of which are singletons. These same records also appear under a second study, on T cells expressing NK-cell markers.

This sample comprised CD4+ T cells sorted from PBMCs, obtained about 12 days after vaccination. Every receptor here comes from a man aged 50 to 60 who received an inactivated influenza vaccine. CDR3s include the opening cysteine and the closing phenylalanine or tryptophan. D genes are given only for firm matches. Clone sizes are given selectively: once, few, many, or a class where the clone is expanded.

D	J	V	size	length	CDR3	DNA
NA	TRBJ1-2	TRBV28	few	13	CASFAHTNYGYTF	TGTGCCAGCTTTGCACACACTAACTATGGCTACACCTTC
TRBD2	TRBJ2-3	TRBV6-2/TRBV6-3	few	16	CASSVPSGRYTDTQYF	TGTGCCAGCAGCGTACCTAGCGGGAGGTACACAGATACGCAGTATTTT
NA	TRBJ2-5	TRBV29-1	few	14	CSVEEGSIQETQYF	TGCAGCGTTGAAGAGGGGTCAATCCAAGAGACCCAGTACTTC
TRBD2	TRBJ2-7	TRBV5-6	few	15	CASSLWASGSYEQYF	TGTGCCAGCAGCTTGTGGGCTAGCGGGAGCTACGAGCAGTACTTC
NA	TRBJ2-1	TRBV12-3/TRBV12-4	NA	15	CASSQRRSSYNEQFF	TGTGCCAGCAGTCAAAGGAGGAGCTCCTACAATGAGCAGTTCTTC
TRBD1	TRBJ1-1	TRBV11-2	NA	13	CASSYTGATEAFF	TGTGCCAGCAGCTACACAGGGGCAACTGAAGCTTTCTTT
TRBD2	TRBJ2-7	TRBV28	NA	15	CASSFAGTSSYEQYF	TGTGCCAGCAGTTTTGCCGGGACTAGCTCCTACGAGCAGTACTTC
NA	TRBJ2-2	TRBV20-1	few	15	CSARDFGRNTGELFF	TGCAGTGCTAGAGATTTCGGCAGGAACACCGGGGAGCTGTTTTTT
TRBD2	TRBJ2-1	TRBV7-2	NA	16	CASSLGPQRGVDEQFF	TGTGCCAGCAGCTTAGGACCGCAGCGGGGGGTCGATGAGCAGTTCTTC
TRBD1	TRBJ2-1	TRBV7-2	many	15	CASSLGTGSVGEQFF	TGTGCCAGCAGCTTAGGGACAGGGTCGGTCGGGGAGCAGTTCTTC
NA	TRBJ2-1	TRBV29-1	NA	11	CSVDRLNEQFF	TGCAGCGTCGACAGGTTGAATGAGCAGTTCTTC
NA	TRBJ2-1	TRBV13	few	17	CASSFLIFGVGYNEQFF	TGTGCCAGCAGCTTCCTTATCTTCGGGGTGGGTTACAATGAGCAGTTCTTC
TRBD2	TRBJ2-1	TRBV20-1	NA	12	CSVKELANEQFF	TGCAGTGTTAAGGAACTAGCGAATGAGCAGTTCTTC
NA	TRBJ2-1	TRBV7-2	few	15	CASSSTGMVYNEQFF	TGTGCCAGCAGCTCCACAGGGATGGTATACAATGAGCAGTTCTTC
NA	TRBJ2-7	TRBV5-1	few	14	CASSLDRNSYEQYF	TGCGCCAGCAGCTTGGACAGGAACTCCTACGAGCAGTACTTC
NA	TRBJ2-3	TRBV5-1	few	15	CASSKDWRSTDTQYF	TGCGCCAGCAGCAAAGACTGGCGTAGCACAGATACGCAGTATTTT
NA	TRBJ2-4	TRBV20-1	many	13	CSVEGLAKNIQYF	TGCAGTGTCGAGGGACTAGCCAAAAACATTCAGTACTTC
NA	TRBJ2-1	TRBV6-2/TRBV6-3	NA	15	CASSYGETGYNEQFF	TGTGCCAGCAGTTACGGGGAGACAGGTTACAATGAGCAGTTCTTC
NA	TRBJ1-3	TRBV20-1	few	12	CSAALFGNTIYF	TGCAGTGCTGCGCTTTTTGGAAACACCATATATTTT
NA	TRBJ1-5	TRBV20-1	NA	18	CSARDGFREAYSNQPQHF	TGCAGTGCTAGAGATGGATTCAGGGAGGCCTATAGCAATCAGCCCCAGCATTTT
TRBD2	TRBJ2-4	TRBV7-2	few	14	CACGVGGGKNIQYF	TGTGCCTGCGGGGTGGGCGGGGGCAAAAACATTCAGTACTTC
NA	TRBJ1-1	TRBV12-3/TRBV12-4	few	14	CASSLLQGGPEAFF	TGTGCCAGCAGCCTTCTACAGGGAGGCCCTGAAGCTTTCTTT
NA	TRBJ2-5	TRBV6-5	few	12	CASSQTRKTQYF	TGTGCCAGCAGTCAAACAAGGAAGACCCAGTACTTC
NA	TRBJ1-1	TRBV11-2	NA	13	CASSLDLRNRAFF	TGTGCCAGCAGCTTAGATCTGAGGAATCGAGCTTTCTTT
NA	TRBJ2-3	TRBV20-1	few	13	CSASGLGTDTQYF	TGCAGTGCTTCGGGACTTGGAACAGATACGCAGTATTTT
TRBD2	TRBJ2-7	TRBV5-1	NA	14	CASSPSAGDYEQYF	TGCGCCAGCAGCCCGTCTGCGGGGGACTACGAGCAGTACTTC
NA	TRBJ2-1	TRBV12-3/TRBV12-4	few	14	CASSDKVAYNEQFF	TGTGCCAGCTCGGACAAGGTAGCTTACAATGAGCAGTTCTTC
TRBD2	TRBJ2-3	TRBV24-1	NA	16	CATGTSSGPSTDTQYF	TGTGCCACCGGTACCTCTAGCGGGCCCAGCACAGATACGCAGTATTTT
NA	TRBJ2-5	TRBV5-6	many	14	CASSLEGFGETQYF	TGTGCCAGCAGCTTGGAGGGTTTTGGTGAGACCCAGTACTTC
TRBD2	TRBJ2-3	TRBV7-2	few	15	CASSFTSGISDTQYF	TGTGCCAGCAGCTTTACTAGCGGGATTTCTGATACGCAGTATTTT
NA	TRBJ1-2	TRBV6-2/TRBV6-3	NA	14	CASSTSAANYGYTF	TGTGCCAGCAGTACGAGCGCCGCTAACTATGGCTACACCTTC
TRBD2	TRBJ2-1	TRBV7-3	NA	18	CASSLRPGLADGYNEQFF	TGTGCCAGCAGCTTAAGACCGGGACTAGCAGACGGATACAATGAGCAGTTCTTC
NA	TRBJ2-2	TRBV21-1	NA	17	CASSKVLSKTNTGELFF	TGTGCCAGCAGCAAAGTATTAAGCAAAACGAACACCGGGGAGCTGTTTTTT
TRBD1	TRBJ2-7	TRBV5-1	NA	15	CASSLQGDSSYEQYF	TGCGCCAGCAGCTTGCAAGGGGACAGCTCCTACGAGCAGTACTTC
TRBD2	TRBJ2-5	TRBV7-9	NA	12	CASSLTSADQYF	TGTGCCAGCAGCTTGACTAGCGCCGACCAGTACTTC
NA	TRBJ2-1	TRBV7-9	few	16	CASSLASQGTYNEQFF	TGTGCCAGCAGCTTAGCGTCACAGGGTACTTACAATGAGCAGTTCTTC
NA	TRBJ1-5	TRBV29-1	NA	14	CSVSRGAGNQPQHF	TGCAGCGTCAGTAGGGGGGCCGGCAATCAGCCCCAGCATTTT
NA	TRBJ1-1	TRBV29-1	few	14	CSVVVMAGNTEAFF	TGCAGCGTGGTGGTTATGGCAGGGAACACTGAAGCTTTCTTT
TRBD1	TRBJ1-2	TRBV4-2	NA	17	CASSQGQGSRPNYGYTF	TGTGCCAGCAGCCAAGGACAGGGAAGTAGGCCTAACTATGGCTACACCTTC
NA	TRBJ2-5	TRBV7-3	few	13	CASSFRDGETQYF	TGTGCCAGCAGCTTTAGGGATGGGGAGACCCAGTACTTC
TRBD2	TRBJ2-5	TRBV28	few	17	CASSLIRLAGSLETQYF	TGTGCCAGCAGTCTAATTCGACTAGCGGGAAGTCTAGAGACCCAGTACTTC
NA	TRBJ2-6	TRBV7-9	few	13	CASRWAGANVLTF	TGTGCCAGCAGATGGGCCGGGGCCAACGTCCTGACTTTC
NA	TRBJ2-6	TRBV28	NA	17	CASSDTRQVRRANVLTF	TGTGCCAGCAGTGACACGAGACAGGTTCGAAGGGCCAACGTCCTGACTTTC
NA	TRBJ2-7	TRBV6-2/TRBV6-3	NA	18	CASRPLSPARAYSYEQYF	TGTGCCAGCAGACCCCTCTCCCCGGCAAGGGCGTATTCCTACGAGCAGTACTTC
NA	TRBJ2-7	TRBV7-2	NA	15	CASSLVRPDLGEQYF	TGTGCCAGCAGCTTAGTCAGACCCGATTTGGGCGAGCAGTACTTC
NA	TRBJ1-1	TRBV7-9	NA	15	CASSFVQGMNTEAFF	TGTGCCAGCAGCTTCGTTCAGGGGATGAACACTGAAGCTTTCTTT
TRBD1	TRBJ2-5	TRBV27	NA	16	CASSLSGWTGQETQYF	TGTGCCAGCAGTTTATCAGGTTGGACAGGGCAAGAGACCCAGTACTTC
TRBD1	TRBJ2-2	TRBV20-1	many	14	CSARRTGVTGELFF	TGCAGTGCGAGACGGACAGGAGTCACCGGGGAGCTGTTTTTT
TRBD1	TRBJ1-5	TRBV20-1	NA	13	CSASRQGDQPQHF	TGCAGTGCTTCAAGACAGGGCGATCAGCCCCAGCATTTT
NA	TRBJ1-1	TRBV29-1	few	12	CSVRKGMTEAFF	TGCAGCGTTCGGAAGGGCATGACTGAAGCTTTCTTT
NA	TRBJ2-7	TRBV4-2	NA	14	CASSQDRNTREQYF	TGTGCCAGCAGCCAAGATAGGAATACGCGCGAGCAGTACTTC
NA	TRBJ2-7	TRBV7-2	NA	14	CASSAQGFVDEQYF	TGTGCCAGCAGCGCCCAGGGGTTTGTAGACGAGCAGTACTTC
TRBD2	TRBJ2-1	TRBV10-2	NA	17	CASRTGLGLSSYNEQFF	TGCGCCAGCAGGACGGGACTAGGCTTAAGCTCCTACAATGAGCAGTTCTTC
TRBD1	TRBJ2-7	TRBV2	few	13	CASSAGQGAGQYF	TGTGCCAGCAGTGCCGGACAGGGGGCCGGGCAGTACTTC
NA	TRBJ2-2	TRBV20-1	NA	14	CSANRGRSTGELFF	TGCAGTGCTAATAGGGGCCGGTCTACCGGGGAGCTGTTTTTT